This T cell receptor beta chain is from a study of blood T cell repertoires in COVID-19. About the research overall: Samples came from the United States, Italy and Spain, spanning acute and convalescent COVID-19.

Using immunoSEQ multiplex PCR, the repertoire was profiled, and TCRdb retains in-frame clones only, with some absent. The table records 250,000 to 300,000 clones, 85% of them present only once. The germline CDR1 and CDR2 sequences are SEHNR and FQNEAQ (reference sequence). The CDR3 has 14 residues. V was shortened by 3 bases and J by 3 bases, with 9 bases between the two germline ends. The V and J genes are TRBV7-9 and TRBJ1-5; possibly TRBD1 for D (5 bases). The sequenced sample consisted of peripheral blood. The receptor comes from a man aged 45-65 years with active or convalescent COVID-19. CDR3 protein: CASSFGQDNQPQHF. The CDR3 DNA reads TGTGCCAGCAGCTTCGGACAAGACAATCAGCCCCAGCATTTT.